This T cell receptor (beta chain) was captured in a study of vaccination effects on CD4 cells after COVID-19. Method: immunoSEQ multiplex PCR; TCRdb's copy keeps in-frame clones and lacks some. This table has tens of thousands of clones, about 74% appearing once. Regarding this clone: The target antigen is unknown.

Using viral peptide pools, the ViraFEST assay grew out antigen-specific CD4+ T cells prior to sequencing. Isolating CD4+ T cells followed around nine days of culture. Either the BNT162b2 or mRNA-1273 vaccine was given to participants in two doses. The sample here was CD4+ T cells from PBMCs cultured with HCoV-OC43 spike peptides, taken after COVID-19 vaccination. The subset here: HCoV-OC43 spike overlapping peptide pool stimulation. The TCR comes from a human donor who received a COVID-19 vaccine.

CDR3 bases: TGTGCCAGCAGCGTGGCGACTAGCGGGAGGGCCGGAAATGAGCAGTTCTTC. Translation gives CASSVATSGRAGNEQFF. The rearrangement joins TRBV9 to TRBJ2-1, with 14 positions matching TRBD2. The CDR3 totals 17 residues. Germline assignment: CDR1 SGDLS and CDR2 YYNGEE. Germline trimming cut 2 bases from V and 7 bases from J; bases unmatched to any gene: 8.